A single sample is the source of the 26 T cell receptor beta chains below, sequenced in a study of identical twins. TCRdb itself ran the 5' RACE reads through MiXCR, one entry per CDR3 protein. The sample consists of about 550,000 distinct CDR3 sequences, more than 20% of them appearing once. These same data were also listed under a study on yellow fever vaccine responses in identical twins.

Specimen: CD4+ T cells sorted from blood. The receptor set was obtained from a young woman in good health.

This chain connects TRBV20-1 to TRBJ2-5; no firm D call. This CDR3 is 12 amino acids long. V dropped 0 bases and J dropped 4 bases, with 6 bases sitting between them. CDR1 and CDR2 (germline): DFQATT, SNEGSKA (reference sequence). The chain's CDR3 is CSARDSRETQYF. CDR3 in DNA: TGCAGTGCTAGAGATAGTCGAGAGACCCAGTACTTC.

Note on this clonotype: No conserved phenylalanine or tryptophan ends this CDR3, so it is likely a read error. The V gene is TRBV5-1, the J gene TRBJ1-1; weak D call: TRBD1 (5 bases). Germline V lookup: CDR1 SGHRS, CDR2 YFSETQ. V was pared by 6 bases and J by 1 base, with 13 bases between. CDR3 length equals 14 residues. This CDR3 reads CASTIDRQNTEAFL. The CDR3 region has the DNA TGCGCCAGCACTATAGACAGACAGAACACTGAAGCTTTCCTT.

The chain has TRBV18 and TRBJ2-2; 7 bases map to TRBD1. V shed 3 bases and J 0 bases; nucleotides not matched to a gene: 4. CDR3 length: 16 amino acids. Germline assignment: CDR1 KGHSH and CDR2 LQKENI. The CDR3 nucleotides read TGTGCCAGCTCACCTAATCAGGGGGCGAACACCGGGGAGCTGTTTTTT. Encoded protein: CASSPNQGANTGELFF.

This clonotype showed up just a few times. The CDR3 loop reads CASSEAGGHETQYF. In nucleotides, the CDR3 is TGTGCCAGCAGCGAAGCGGGGGGGCATGAGACCCAGTACTTC. V is TRBV3-1 and J is TRBJ2-5; 10 bases agree with TRBD2. Germline V lookup: CDR1 LGHDT, CDR2 YNNKEL (reference sequence). The CDR3 length is 14 residues. V shed 5 bases, J shed 5 bases, and the junction held 5 bases outside the gene matches.

The CDR3 protein is CASSSGGGLTEAFF. The CDR3 coding sequence is TGCGCCAGCAGCTCGGGCGGGGGGCTTACCGAAGCTTTCTTT. J is TRBJ1-1 and V is TRBV5-1, with TRBD1 as a possible D gene (6 bases). The CDR3 length is 14 residues. V lost 3 bases to trimming and J lost 8 bases, with 17 bases between them. CDR1 is SGHRS and CDR2 is YFSETQ in the germline V gene.

V usage is TRBV27 and J usage is TRBJ1-2, with D maybe TRBD1 (6 bases). Germline V gene lookup returns CDR1 MNHEY and CDR2 SMNVEV (reference sequence). The CDR3 is made up of 14 amino acids. Deletions cut 7 bases from V and 4 bases from J, with 16 bases between. CDR3 DNA: TGTGCCAGCACGCCGGGAGGGGGGCGCTATGGCTACACCTTC. It yields the protein CASTPGGGRYGYTF.

The chain joins TRBV5-1 to TRBJ2-7; possible D gene TRBD2, 6 bases. This CDR3 contains 13 residues. V was pared by 8 bases and J by 2 bases, with 14 bases between. CDR1 and CDR2 (germline): SGHRS, YFSETQ. DNA for the CDR3: TGCGCCAGTTCCGGGACTCTCACCTACGAGCAGTACTTC. It translates to CASSGTLTYEQYF.

The chain carries TRBV5-1 and TRBJ1-1, with D perhaps TRBD1 (5 bases). Germline V gene data show CDR1 as SGHRS and CDR2 as YFSETQ. The CDR3 totals 15 residues. With 1 base removed from V and 0 bases from J, the gap between germline ends came to 10 bases. The CDR3 coding sequence is TGCGCCAGCAGCTTGATCGACAGCGTGAACACTGAAGCTTTCTTT. It codes for CASSLIDSVNTEAFF. Together with reference TRBV5-1 and TRBJ1-1, the CDR3 gives the full variable domain: KAGVTQTPRYLIKTRGQQVTLSCSPISGHRSVSWYQQTPGQGLQFLFEYFSETQRNKGNFPGRFSGRQFSNSRSEMNVSTLELGDSALYLCASSLIDSVNTEAFFGQGTRLTVV.

This clonotype was detected only a few times. The chain uses TRBV19 and TRBJ2-5; 12 bases align to TRBD1. The CDR3 extends over 15 amino acids. The J segment lost 5 bases and the V segment lost 5 bases, leaving 6 bases of the junction unmatched. The germline CDR1 and CDR2 sequences are LNHDA and SQIVND (reference sequence). This CDR3 reads CASSRDRGLLETQYF. The CDR3 DNA is TGTGCCAGTAGTCGGGACAGGGGGCTATTGGAGACCCAGTACTTC.

A few counts support this clonotype. An end of the junction does not agree with germline; a read error may underlie this. The chain joins TRBV7-2 to TRBJ2-1, with 8 bases aligning to TRBD2. The CDR3 is made up of 16 amino acids. CDR1 is SGHTA and CDR2 is FQGNSA in the germline V gene. In DNA form, the CDR3 reads TGTGCCAGCAGCTTCGGCTCGGGAGGGCCATACAGTGAGCAGTTCTTC. It codes for CASSFGSGGPYSEQFF.

This clonotype was counted between two and nine times. This chain connects TRBV20-1 to TRBJ2-5; D gene unclear. Germline V gene data show CDR1 as DFQATT and CDR2 as SNEGSKA (reference sequence). This CDR3 is built from 13 residues. The V end lost 5 bases, the J end lost 1 base, and 11 bases lay between the germline ends. CDR3 in amino acids: CSAGPGIQETQYF. CDR3 in DNA: TGCAGTGCTGGCCCGGGCATCCAAGAGACCCAGTACTTC.

This clonotype was found a few times. The rearrangement uses TRBV3-1 and TRBJ2-1; 10 bases align to TRBD1. The germline V gene has CDR1 LGHDT and CDR2 YNNKEL (reference sequence). The CDR3 runs 18 residues. V was pared by 4 bases and J by 8 bases, with 17 bases of the junction left unmatched. Written as DNA, the CDR3 is TGTGCCAGCAGCCCCGAGAGAAGCGACAGGGGGCGCGTCTATGAGCAGTTCTTC. Its protein is CASSPERSDRGRVYEQFF.

The J gene is TRBJ2-3, the V gene TRBV11-2; possible D gene TRBD2, 6 bases. This CDR3 has 15 residues. CDR1 and CDR2 from the germline V gene are SGHAT and FQNNGV. Trimming took off 5 bases at V and 0 bases at J, with 12 bases between the two ends. CDR3 DNA: TGTGCCAGCAGCGGGGGACTTTCTAGCACAGATACGCAGTATTTT. Translated: CASSGGLSSTDTQYF.

The rearrangement links TRBV28 to TRBJ2-5; 10 bases are a match to TRBD2. Germline loops: CDR1 MDHEN, CDR2 SYDVKM. The ends lost 8 bases at V and 0 bases at J; junction bases unmatched: 12. This CDR3 region has 17 residues. As DNA, the CDR3 is TGTGCCAGCGGCGGGCTAGCGGGGGTGGAGTACCAAGAGACCCAGTACTTC. Protein product: CASGGLAGVEYQETQYF.

This clonotype has just a few counts. The chain links TRBV20-1 to TRBJ1-2; 8 bases are shared with TRBD1. Germline V gives CDR1 DFQATT, CDR2 SNEGSKA (reference sequence). V shed 8 bases and J 7 bases; nucleotides not matched to a gene: 6. The CDR3 spans 11 residues. The CDR3 loop is CSSRGRVGYTF. DNA for the CDR3: TGCAGTAGCAGGGGGCGAGTTGGCTACACCTTC.

The V call is TRBV3-1, the J call TRBJ1-1; the D is unclear. Germline V gives CDR1 LGHDT, CDR2 YNNKEL (reference sequence). CDR3 size: 14 residues. The V and J ends lost 1 base and 1 base respectively, with 7 bases between them. The CDR3 is CASSQARTNTEAFF. The CDR3 DNA reads TGTGCCAGCAGCCAAGCTAGGACGAACACTGAAGCTTTCTTT. The full variable domain, with the rest looked up from reference TRBV3-1 and TRBJ1-1, is DTAVSQTPKYLVTQMGNDKSIKCEQNLGHDTMYWYKQDSKKFLKIMFSYNNKELIINETVPNRFSPKSPDKAHLNLHINSLELGDSAVYFCASSQARTNTEAFFGQGTRLTVV.

The CDR3 region has the DNA TGTGCCAGCAGTTACGAATTCTCCTACAATGAGCAGTTCTTC. Amino acid sequence: CASSYEFSYNEQFF. The chain combines TRBV28 with TRBJ2-1; no clear D. The CDR3 sequence is 14 residues long. CDR1 and CDR2 (germline): MDHEN, SYDVKM. Trimming cost V 4 bases and J 0 bases, with 7 bases left between them.

There are a few counts of this clonotype. The chain uses TRBV12-3 or TRBV12-4 and TRBJ2-5; TRBD1 matches at 9 bases. The V gene end was trimmed by 6 bases and the J gene end by 5 bases; junction bases not matched to a gene: 7. The CDR3 extends over 14 amino acids. This CDR3 is CASRQDRGLETQYF. CDR3 in DNA: TGTGCCAGCAGACAGGACAGGGGTCTGGAGACCCAGTACTTC.

V gene TRBV12-3 or TRBV12-4 combines with J gene TRBJ2-2; TRBD2 might be the D (5 bases). Between the trimmed V and J ends, which lost 3 bases and 7 bases, there was a span of 12 bases. The CDR3 runs to 14 residues. The CDR3 region is CASSLLALVGELFF. In nucleotides, the CDR3 is TGTGCCAGCAGTTTGCTAGCCCTGGTCGGGGAGCTGTTTTTT.

The V gene is TRBV12-3 or TRBV12-4, the J gene TRBJ2-2; 9 nucleotides match TRBD2. The ends lost 0 bases at V and 3 bases at J; junction bases unmatched: 5. The CDR3 contains 17 residues. CDR3 sequence (DNA): TGTGCCAGCAGTTTAGCGCCTAGCGGGAAATACACCGGGGAGCTGTTTTTT. It yields the protein CASSLAPSGKYTGELFF.

V and J are TRBV7-3 and TRBJ2-6; tentatively, D is TRBD2 (5 bases). CDR3 size: 17 residues. V was pared by 5 bases and J by 0 bases, with 14 bases between. The germline V gene has CDR1 SGHTA and CDR2 FQGTGA. CDR3 DNA: TGTGCCAGCAGCACGGACTCGAGCTCCTCTGGGGCCAACGTCCTGACTTTC. It specifies CASSTDSSSSGANVLTF.

In its sample, this clonotype was seen a few times. This chain connects TRBV6-5 to TRBJ1-2; D unresolved. This CDR3 is 15 amino acids long. The V gene lost 2 bases and the J gene lost 8 bases, with 18 bases spanning the gap. Germline V gene lookup returns CDR1 MNHEY and CDR2 SVGAGI. This CDR3 is CASSYNPRANSGYTF. Written as DNA, the CDR3 is TGTGCCAGCAGTTACAACCCAAGGGCCAATAGCGGCTACACCTTC.

The J gene is TRBJ2-7, the V gene TRBV20-1, with D possibly TRBD2 on 5 matching bases. V lost 6 bases and J 0 bases, leaving 15 bases between the germline ends. CDR3 length equals 14 residues. CDR1 and CDR2 from the germline V gene are DFQATT and SNEGSKA (reference sequence). The DNA of the CDR3 is TGCAGTGCGATGAGTAGCGAACACTCCTACGAGCAGTACTTC. Translation gives CSAMSSEHSYEQYF.

The chain joins TRBV5-1 to TRBJ2-1, with TRBD2 identical over 13 bases. The CDR3 extends over 17 amino acids. The germline gives CDR1 SGHRS, CDR2 YFSETQ. The trim removed 4 bases at V and 6 bases at J, leaving 10 bases unmatched. As DNA, the CDR3 is TGCGCCAGCAGCATAACCGGGACTAGCGGGATTGTCAATGAGCAGTTCTTC. As protein: CASSITGTSGIVNEQFF.

The chain uses TRBV4-1 and TRBJ2-5, with D perhaps TRBD2 (6 bases). The CDR3 has 14 amino acids. The germline V gene encodes CDR1 MGHRA and CDR2 YSYEKL. Trimming shortened V by 5 bases and J by 0 bases, and 10 bases separated the two germline ends. DNA for the CDR3: TGCGCCAGCAGCTTCCGGGACTACCAAGAGACCCAGTACTTC. Translated, it gives CASSFRDYQETQYF.

The V call is TRBV19, the J call TRBJ2-3, with TRBD1 as a possible D gene (7 bases). Deletions cut 3 bases from V and 1 base from J, with 8 bases between. The CDR3 spans 14 residues. The germline CDR1 and CDR2 sequences are LNHDA and SQIVND (reference sequence). As DNA, the CDR3 is TGTGCCAGTAGTATCAGGGGGGGCACAGATACGCAGTATTTT. Amino acid sequence: CASSIRGGTDTQYF.